This TCR beta chain came from a study of CD8+CD57+ T cells in acquired aplastic anemia. Study-level information: Mean yield of DNA from sorted CD4+ and CD8+ cells was roughly 3.4 ug.

This clonotype was counted between two and nine times. CDR3 length: 14 residues. The V end lost 5 bases, the J end lost 9 bases, and 19 bases lay between the germline ends. CDR1 MNHNS and CDR2 SASEGT come from the germline V gene. The study profiled TCR beta VDJ and CDR3 using genomic DNA as template. TCRdb re-derived calls from the reads in MiXCR, one entry per CDR3 protein. Altogether around 430,000 distinct CDR3 sequences are present, 25% to 40% being singletons, with the ten largest covering 0.75% to 0.95%. Patients picked for sequencing had shown CD8+CD57+ cell expansion detected by flow cytometry.

V gene TRBV6-1 combines with J gene TRBJ1-2, with D possibly being TRBD1 (5 bases). The source is a human donor with aplastic anemia. Sequenced input: sorted CD4+, CD8+, or CD8+CD57+ T cells (not recorded which) from PBMCs. In nucleotides, the CDR3 is TGTGCCAGCAGTCCTACAAACCCCAGGGACCGCTACACCTTC. Translation: CASSPTNPRDRYTF.